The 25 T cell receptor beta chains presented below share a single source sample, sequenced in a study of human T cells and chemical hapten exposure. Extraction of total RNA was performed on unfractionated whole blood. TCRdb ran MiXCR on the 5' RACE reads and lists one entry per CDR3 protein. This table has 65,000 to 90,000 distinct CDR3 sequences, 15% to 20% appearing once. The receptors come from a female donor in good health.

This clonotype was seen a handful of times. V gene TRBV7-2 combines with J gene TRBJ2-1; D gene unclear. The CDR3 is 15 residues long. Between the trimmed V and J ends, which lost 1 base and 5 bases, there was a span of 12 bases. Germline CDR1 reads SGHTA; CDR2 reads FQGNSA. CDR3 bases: TGTGCCAGCAGCTTAGGCCACCCGTCGAACAATGAGCAGTTCTTC. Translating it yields CASSLGHPSNNEQFF. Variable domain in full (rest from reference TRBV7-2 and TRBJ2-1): GAGVSQSPSNKVTEKGKDVELRCDPISGHTALYWYRQSLGQGLEFLIYFQGNSAPDKSGLPSDRFSAERTGGSVSTLTIQRTQQEDSAVYLCASSLGHPSNNEQFFGPGTRLTVL.

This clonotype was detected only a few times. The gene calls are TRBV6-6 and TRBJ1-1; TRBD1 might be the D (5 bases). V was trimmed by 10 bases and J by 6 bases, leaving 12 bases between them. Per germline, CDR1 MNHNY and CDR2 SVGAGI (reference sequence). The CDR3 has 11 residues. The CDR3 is CATSRGAEAFF. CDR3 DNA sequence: TGTGCCACGTCTCGGGGGGCTGAAGCTTTCTTT.

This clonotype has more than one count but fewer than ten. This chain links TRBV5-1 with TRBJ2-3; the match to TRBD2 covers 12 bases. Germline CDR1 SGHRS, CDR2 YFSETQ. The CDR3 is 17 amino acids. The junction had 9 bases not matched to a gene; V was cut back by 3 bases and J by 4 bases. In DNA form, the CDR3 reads TGCGCCAGCAGCTCTCTGTCTAGCGGGAGGGCCGCAGATACGCAGTATTTT. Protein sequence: CASSSLSSGRAADTQYF.

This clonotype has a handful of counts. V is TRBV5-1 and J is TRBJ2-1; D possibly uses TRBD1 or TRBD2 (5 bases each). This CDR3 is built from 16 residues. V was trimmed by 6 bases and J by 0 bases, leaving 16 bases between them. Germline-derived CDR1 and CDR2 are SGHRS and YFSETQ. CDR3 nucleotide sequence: TGCGCCAGCACCCGGGACGAGTCGAGCTCCTACAATGAGCAGTTCTTC. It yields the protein CASTRDESSSYNEQFF. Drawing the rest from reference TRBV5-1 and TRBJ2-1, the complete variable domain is KAGVTQTPRYLIKTRGQQVTLSCSPISGHRSVSWYQQTPGQGLQFLFEYFSETQRNKGNFPGRFSGRQFSNSRSEMNVSTLELGDSALYLCASTRDESSSYNEQFFGPGTRLTVL.

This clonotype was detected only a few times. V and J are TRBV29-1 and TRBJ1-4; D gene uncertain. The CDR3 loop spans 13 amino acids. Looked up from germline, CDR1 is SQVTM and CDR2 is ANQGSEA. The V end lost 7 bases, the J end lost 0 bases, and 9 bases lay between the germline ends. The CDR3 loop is CSALTATNEKLFF. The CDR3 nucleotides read TGCAGCGCCCTCACCGCAACTAATGAAAAACTGTTTTTT.

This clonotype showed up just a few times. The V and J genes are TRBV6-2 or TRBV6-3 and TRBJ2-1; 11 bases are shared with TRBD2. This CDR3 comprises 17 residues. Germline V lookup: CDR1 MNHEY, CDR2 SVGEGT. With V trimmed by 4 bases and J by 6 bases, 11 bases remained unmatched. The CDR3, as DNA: TGTGCCAGCAGTTCCCGCCTTACTAGCGGGGGTCCCAATGAGCAGTTCTTC. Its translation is CASSSRLTSGGPNEQFF.

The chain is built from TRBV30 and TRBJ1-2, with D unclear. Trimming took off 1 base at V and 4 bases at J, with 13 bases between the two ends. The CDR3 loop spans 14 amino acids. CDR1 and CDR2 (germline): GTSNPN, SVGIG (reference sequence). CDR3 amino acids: CAWSGTREFYGYTF. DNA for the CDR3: TGTGCCTGGAGTGGTACAAGGGAATTCTATGGCTACACCTTC.

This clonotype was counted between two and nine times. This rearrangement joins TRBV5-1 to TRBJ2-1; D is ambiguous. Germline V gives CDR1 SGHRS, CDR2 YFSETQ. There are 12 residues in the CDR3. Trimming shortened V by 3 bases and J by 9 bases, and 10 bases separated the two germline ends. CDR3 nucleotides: TGCGCCAGCAGCTCGACGAGGCGTGAGCAGTTCTTC. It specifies CASSSTRREQFF.

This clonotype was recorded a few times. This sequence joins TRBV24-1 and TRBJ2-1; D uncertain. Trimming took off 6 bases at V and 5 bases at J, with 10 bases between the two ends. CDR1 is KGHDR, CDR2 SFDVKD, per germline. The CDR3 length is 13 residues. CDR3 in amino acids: CATSSLLNNEQFF. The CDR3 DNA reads TGTGCCACCAGTTCGCTACTTAACAATGAGCAGTTCTTC.

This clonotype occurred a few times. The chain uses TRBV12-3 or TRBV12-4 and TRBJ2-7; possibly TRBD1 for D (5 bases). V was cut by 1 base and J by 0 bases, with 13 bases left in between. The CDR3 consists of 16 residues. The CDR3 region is CASSLGWGRSSYEQYF. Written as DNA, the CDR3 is TGTGCCAGCAGTTTAGGTTGGGGCAGGAGCTCCTACGAGCAGTACTTC.

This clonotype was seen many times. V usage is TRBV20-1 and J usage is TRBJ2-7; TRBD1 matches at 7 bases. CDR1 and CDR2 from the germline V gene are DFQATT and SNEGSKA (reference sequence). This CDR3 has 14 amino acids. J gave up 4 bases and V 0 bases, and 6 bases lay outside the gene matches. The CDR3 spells CSARDRAGGYEQYF. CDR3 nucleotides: TGCAGTGCTAGAGACCGGGCAGGGGGTTACGAGCAGTACTTC.

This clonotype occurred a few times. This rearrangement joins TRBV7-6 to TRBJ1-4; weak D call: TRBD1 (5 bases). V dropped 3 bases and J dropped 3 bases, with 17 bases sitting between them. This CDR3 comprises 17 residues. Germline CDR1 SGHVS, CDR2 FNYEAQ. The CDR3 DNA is TGTGCCAGCAGCTTGAACGGGGCAGGGTTGGCTAATGAAAAACTGTTTTTT. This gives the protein CASSLNGAGLANEKLFF.

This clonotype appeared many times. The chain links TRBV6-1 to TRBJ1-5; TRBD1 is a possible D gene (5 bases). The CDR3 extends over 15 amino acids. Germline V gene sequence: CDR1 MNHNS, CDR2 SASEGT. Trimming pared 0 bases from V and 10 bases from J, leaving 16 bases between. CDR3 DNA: TGTGCCAGCAGTGAAGCGCTGGGACCCGCGGCACCCCAGCATTTT. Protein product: CASSEALGPAAPQHF.

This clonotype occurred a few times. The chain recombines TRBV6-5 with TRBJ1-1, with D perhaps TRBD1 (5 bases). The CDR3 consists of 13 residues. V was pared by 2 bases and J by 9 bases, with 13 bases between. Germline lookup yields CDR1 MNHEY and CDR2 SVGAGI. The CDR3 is CASSYAGGMQAFF. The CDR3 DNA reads TGTGCCAGCAGTTACGCGGGGGGAATGCAAGCTTTCTTT.

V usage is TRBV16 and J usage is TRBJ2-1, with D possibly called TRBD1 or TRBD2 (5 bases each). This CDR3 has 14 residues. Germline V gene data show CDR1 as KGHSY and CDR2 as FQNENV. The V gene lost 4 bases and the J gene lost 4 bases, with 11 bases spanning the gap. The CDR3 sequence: CASSPGTTYNEQFF. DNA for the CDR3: TGTGCCAGCAGCCCAGGGACGACATACAATGAGCAGTTCTTC.

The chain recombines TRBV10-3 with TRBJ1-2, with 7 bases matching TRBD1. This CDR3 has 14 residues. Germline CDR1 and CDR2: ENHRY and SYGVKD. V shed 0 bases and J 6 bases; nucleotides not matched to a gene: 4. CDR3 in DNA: TGTGCCATCAGTGAGTCTAGACAGGGTAATGGCTACACCTTC. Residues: CAISESRQGNGYTF.

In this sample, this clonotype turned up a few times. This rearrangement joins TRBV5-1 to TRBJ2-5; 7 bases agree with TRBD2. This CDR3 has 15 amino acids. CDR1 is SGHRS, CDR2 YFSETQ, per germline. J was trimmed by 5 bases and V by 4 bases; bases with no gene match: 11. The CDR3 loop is CASSSGAHSPETQYF. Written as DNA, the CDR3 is TGCGCCAGCAGCAGCGGGGCCCACTCGCCGGAGACCCAGTACTTC.

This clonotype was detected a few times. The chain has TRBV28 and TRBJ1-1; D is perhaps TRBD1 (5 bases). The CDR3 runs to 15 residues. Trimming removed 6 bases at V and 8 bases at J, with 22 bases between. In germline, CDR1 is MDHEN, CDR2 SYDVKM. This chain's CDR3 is CASSETVLGGREAFF. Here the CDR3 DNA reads TGTGCCAGCAGCGAGACCGTCCTTGGGGGGAGGGAAGCTTTCTTT.

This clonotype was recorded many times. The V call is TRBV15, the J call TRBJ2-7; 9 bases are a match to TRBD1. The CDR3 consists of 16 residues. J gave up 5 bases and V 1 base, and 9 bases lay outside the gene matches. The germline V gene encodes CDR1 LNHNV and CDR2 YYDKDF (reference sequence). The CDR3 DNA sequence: TGTGCCACCAGCAGAGTGACCGGGACAGGGAATAACGAGCAGTACTTC. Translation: CATSRVTGTGNNEQYF.

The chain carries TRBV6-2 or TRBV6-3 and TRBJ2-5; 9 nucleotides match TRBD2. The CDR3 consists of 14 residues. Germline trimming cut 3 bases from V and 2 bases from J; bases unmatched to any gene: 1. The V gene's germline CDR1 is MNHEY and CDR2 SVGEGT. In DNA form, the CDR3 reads TGTGCCAGCAGTTATACTAGCGGGCAAGAGACCCAGTACTTC. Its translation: CASSYTSGQETQYF.

The CDR3 coding sequence is TGTGCCAGCAGTTTAGGTTATGGCTACACCTTC. Residues: CASSLGYGYTF. V usage is TRBV12-3 or TRBV12-4 and J usage is TRBJ1-2; D call uncertain. The CDR3 is made up of 11 amino acids. Trimming shortened V by 1 base and J by 5 bases, and 2 bases separated the two germline ends.

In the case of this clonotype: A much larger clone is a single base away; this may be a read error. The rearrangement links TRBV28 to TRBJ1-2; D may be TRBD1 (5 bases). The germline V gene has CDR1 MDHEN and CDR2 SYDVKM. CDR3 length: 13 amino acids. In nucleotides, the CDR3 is TGTGCCAGCGGTTTAGGGGCGGGGGACGGCTACACCTTC. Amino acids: CASGLGAGDGYTF.

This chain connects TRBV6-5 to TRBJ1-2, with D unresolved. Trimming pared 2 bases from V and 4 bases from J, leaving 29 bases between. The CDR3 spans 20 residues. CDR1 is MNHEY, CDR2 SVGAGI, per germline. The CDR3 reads CASSYNSDLLSKSWGYGYTF. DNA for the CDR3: TGTGCCAGCAGTTACAATTCAGACTTGTTGTCCAAGTCATGGGGCTATGGCTACACCTTC.

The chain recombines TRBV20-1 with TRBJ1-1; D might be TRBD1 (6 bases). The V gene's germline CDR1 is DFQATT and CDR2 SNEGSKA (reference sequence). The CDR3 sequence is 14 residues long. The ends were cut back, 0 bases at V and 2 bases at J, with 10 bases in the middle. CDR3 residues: CSARDRGGNTEAFF. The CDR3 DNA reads TGCAGTGCTAGAGATCGCGGGGGCAACACTGAAGCTTTCTTT.

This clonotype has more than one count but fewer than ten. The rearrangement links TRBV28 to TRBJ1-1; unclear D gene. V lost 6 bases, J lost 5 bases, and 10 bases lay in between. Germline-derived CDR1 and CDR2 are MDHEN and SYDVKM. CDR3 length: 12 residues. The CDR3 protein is CASRKVLTEAFF. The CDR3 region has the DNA TGTGCCAGCAGGAAGGTATTGACTGAAGCTTTCTTT. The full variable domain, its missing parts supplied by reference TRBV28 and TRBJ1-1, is DVKVTQSSRYLVKRTGEKVFLECVQDMDHENMFWYRQDPGLGLRLIYFSYDVKMKEKGDIPEGYSVSREKKERFSLILESASTNQTSMYLCASRKVLTEAFFGQGTRLTVV.